This TCR beta chain originates from a study of shared clonotypes between healthy human individuals. Study outcomes and limitations: Relative to memory subsets, naive subsets generally showed larger estimated richness. Unshared clonotypes carried lower generation probabilities than those common to all four donors.

Each subset's genomic DNA was split evenly across several immunoSEQ plates. How the authors handled the data: ImmunoSEQ junction-only sequences lacked quality scores, so their filtering differed. The data were produced by immunoSEQ multiplex PCR, yet TCRdb's version contains in-frame clones alone and is incomplete. D and trimming were read from the DNA, whereas the V and J calls and clone size are those reported in that table. The sample has about 770,000 clones; roughly 72% are singletons. Germline-derived CDR1 and CDR2 are SGHRS and YFSETQ. J was trimmed by 0 bases and V by 4 bases; bases with no gene match: 3. The CDR3 contains 15 residues. Worth noting for this clone: What it binds is not known.

The specimen was memory CD4+ T cells sorted from blood. Regarding subset: CD45RA-negative fraction. This clonotype was obtained from a young woman in good health. This chain joins TRBV5-1 and TRBJ1-1; 10 nucleotides agree with TRBD1. The CDR3 loop reads CASSRQGAMNTEAFF. The CDR3, as DNA: TGCGCCAGCAGCCGACAGGGGGCGATGAACACTGAAGCTTTCTTT.